Listed below are T cell receptor beta chains from one sample, sequenced in a study of CD4 T cells in relation to SARS-CoV-2 and coronaviruses. Their target antigens are unknown. Here immunoSEQ multiplex PCR was the method, and the copy in TCRdb shows in-frame clones only, minus some. The table lists roughly 43,000 clones, roughly 80% of them singletons. The sequenced sample consisted of naive CD4+ T cells from PBMCs, cultured in vitro. The receptors derive from an adult with COVID-19. Both conserved end residues are part of each CDR3.

TRBV2,TRBJ1-6,CASSEGSPLHF
TRBV9,TRBJ2-7,CASSVGSGSYEQYF
TRBV24-1,TRBJ2-3,CATSVGDTQYF
TRBV28,TRBJ1-6,CASLDRWNSPLHF
TRBV5-1,TRBJ2-7,CASSPPGVLEQYF
TRBV6-2/TRBV6-3,TRBJ1-1,CASSQLRDRGLFEAFF
TRBV5-4,TRBJ2-3,CASSRFTDTQYF
TRBV27,TRBJ1-4,CASSYDRGPTNEKLFF
TRBV28,TRBJ1-6,CASSGQNSPLHF
TRBV5-4,TRBJ2-2,CASSLSGAGGAGELFF
TRBV10-1,TRBJ2-2,CASSLGSGTGELFF
TRBV3-1/TRBV3-2,TRBJ2-7,CASSPWDRNYEQYF
TRBV7-9,TRBJ1-1,CASTRRGGLNRVWPITEAFF
TRBV5-4,TRBJ1-2,CASSFQGGYGYTF
TRBV25-1,TRBJ2-1,CASSESGVRYNEQFF
TRBV6-7,TRBJ2-5,CASSYSALADQETQYF
TRBV18,TRBJ2-3,CASSPRHILAGASDTQYF
TRBV5-1,TRBJ2-1,CASSLNNEQFF
TRBV3-1/TRBV3-2,TRBJ1-2,CASSPLSYRTNYGYTF
TRBV3-1/TRBV3-2,TRBJ2-7,CASSQAPGGPYEQYF
TRBV28,TRBJ2-5,CASSTIPSGQETQYF
TRBV6-6,TRBJ1-4,CASSYATNEKLFF
TRBV29-1,TRBJ2-3,CSVTSGTITDTQYF
TRBV12-3/TRBV12-4,TRBJ1-5,CASSAYSNQPQHF
TRBV28,TRBJ1-5,CASSLGLPFSQPQHF
TRBV3-1/TRBV3-2,TRBJ1-4,CASSLQGANEKLFF
TRBV6-5,TRBJ2-5,CASSYSSGKTQYF
TRBV28,TRBJ1-4,CASSGRVGNEKLFF
TRBV4-2,TRBJ1-2,CASSQDRDYGYTF
TRBV3-1/TRBV3-2,TRBJ1-1,CASSSRGQDTEAFF
TRBV5-1,TRBJ1-2,CASFAGTGVDYGYTF
TRBV6-5,TRBJ2-7,CATAAGVMYEQYF
TRBV5-1,TRBJ2-1,CASSSSLGGGEQFF
TRBV4-2,TRBJ2-1,CASSQAPSGGVLAYNEQFF
TRBV2,TRBJ2-5,CASSVVTDQETQYF
TRBV28,TRBJ1-1,CASSLWGRAKDTEAFF
TRBV4-1,TRBJ1-6,CASSQAYRSYNSPLHF
TRBV6-6,TRBJ2-2,CASSYRGTGWFGELFF
TRBV5-1,TRBJ2-3,CASSLGRDTQYF
TRBV10-3,TRBJ2-2,CAIRTANTGELFF
TRBV6-6,TRBJ1-6,CASSYSVNSPLHF
TRBV5-4,TRBJ2-7,CASSQGLAGARGEQYF
TRBV19,TRBJ1-4,CASTYGAKGIF
TRBV27,TRBJ2-1,CASSGLAVNNEQFF
TRBV7-9,TRBJ2-7,CASSLGGTSREQYF
TRBV30,TRBJ1-2,CAWRDISFTNYGYTF
TRBV13,TRBJ2-1,CASGNGGENNEQFF
TRBV24-1,TRBJ2-3,CATSRGREGADTQYF
TRBV4-1,TRBJ2-4,CASSPTDRAAKNIQYF
TRBV27,TRBJ1-6,CASRRTVRSPLHF
TRBV10-3,TRBJ2-1,CATALATNDNEQFF
TRBV18,TRBJ2-7,CASSPLGEGEQYF
TRBV6-5,TRBJ2-7,CASSYGLPGEQYF
TRBV9,TRBJ2-1,CASSPWESSYNEQFF
TRBV18,TRBJ2-1,CASSPNDNRRNEQFF
TRBV19,TRBJ1-5,CASSITSNSNQPQHF
TRBV15,TRBJ1-2,CATSRDRVTNGYTF
TRBV7-3,TRBJ2-1,CASSSVPGQGFGDEQFF
TRBV28,TRBJ2-7,CASSLSVPYEQYF
TRBV25-1,TRBJ2-5,CASAQALQGVETQYF